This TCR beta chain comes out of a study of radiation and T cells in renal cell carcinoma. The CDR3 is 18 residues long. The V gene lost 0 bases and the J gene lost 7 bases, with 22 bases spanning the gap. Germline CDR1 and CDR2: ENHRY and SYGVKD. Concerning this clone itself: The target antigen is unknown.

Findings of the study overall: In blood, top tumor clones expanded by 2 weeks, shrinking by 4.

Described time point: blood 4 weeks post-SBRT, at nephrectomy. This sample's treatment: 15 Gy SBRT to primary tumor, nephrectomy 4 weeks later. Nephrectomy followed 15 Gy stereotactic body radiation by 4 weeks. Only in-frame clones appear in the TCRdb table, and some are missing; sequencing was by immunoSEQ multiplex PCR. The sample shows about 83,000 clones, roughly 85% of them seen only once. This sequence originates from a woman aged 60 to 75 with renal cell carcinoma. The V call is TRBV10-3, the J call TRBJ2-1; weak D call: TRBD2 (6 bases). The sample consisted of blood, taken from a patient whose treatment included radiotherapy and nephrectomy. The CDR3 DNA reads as TGTGCCATCAGTGAGTCGCCCGGAGGGCTAGCTACAAAAAATGAGCAGTTCTTC. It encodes CAISESPGGLATKNEQFF.